Below, one TCR beta chain is given with its context. In the original analysis: Nucleated cell counts were estimated from reference gene primer amplification. Here immunoSEQ multiplex PCR was the method, and the copy in TCRdb shows in-frame clones only, minus some. Clonal size and the V and J genes are those of that table, whereas D and trimming came from the DNA. The sample has some 270,000 clones, roughly 85% seen once. The study assigned cohorts using participant-reported clinical history. Recovered Cohort 3 donors showed two negative PCRs, clearance, or symptom resolution. This CDR3 has 19 residues. Germline CDR1 KGHDR, CDR2 SFDVKD. After removal of 3 bases from V and 0 bases from J, the junction contained 15 bases not matched to a gene. These data originate in a study of blood T cell repertoires in COVID-19. Looking at the study overall: Italy, Spain and the United States were the sources of the convalescent and acute COVID-19 samples.

Sequencing was performed on PBMCs or T cells enriched from blood (not recorded which). The chain uses TRBV24-1 and TRBJ1-1; 7 bases align to TRBD1. This sequence originates from a woman aged 25 to 39 who had recovered from COVID-19. CDR3 sequence reads: CATSDRTGRSYKMNTEAFF. CDR3 in DNA: TGTGCCACCAGTGATCGGACAGGTCGCTCATATAAGATGAACACTGAAGCTTTCTTT.